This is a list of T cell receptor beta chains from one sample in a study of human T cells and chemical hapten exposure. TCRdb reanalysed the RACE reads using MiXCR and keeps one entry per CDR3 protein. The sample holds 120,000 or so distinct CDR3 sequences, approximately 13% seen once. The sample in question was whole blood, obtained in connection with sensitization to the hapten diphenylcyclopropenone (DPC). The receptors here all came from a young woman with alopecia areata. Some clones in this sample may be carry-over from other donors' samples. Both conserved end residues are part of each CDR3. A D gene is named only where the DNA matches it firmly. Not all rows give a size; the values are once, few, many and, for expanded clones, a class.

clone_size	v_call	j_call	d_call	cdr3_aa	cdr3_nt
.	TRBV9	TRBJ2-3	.	CASSGSDSTDTQYF	TGTGCCAGCAGCGGTAGCGATAGCACAGATACGCAGTATTTT
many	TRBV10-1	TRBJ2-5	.	CATQPGLQETQYF	TGCGCCACCCAACCGGGACTGCAAGAGACCCAGTACTTC
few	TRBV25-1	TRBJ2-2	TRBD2	CASSALTSGGPTNTGELFF	TGTGCCAGCAGTGCCCTGACTAGCGGGGGGCCCACGAACACCGGGGAGCTGTTTTTT
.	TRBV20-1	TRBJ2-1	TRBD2	CSATKYRLAGRNEQFF	TGCAGTGCTACGAAATATAGACTAGCGGGGAGGAATGAGCAGTTCTTC
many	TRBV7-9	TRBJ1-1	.	CASSQGTEAFF	TGTGCCAGCTCACAGGGTACTGAAGCTTTCTTT
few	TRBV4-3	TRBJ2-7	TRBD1	CASSQVWTGVNEQYF	TGCGCCAGCAGCCAAGTATGGACAGGGGTAAACGAGCAGTACTTC
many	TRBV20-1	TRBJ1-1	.	CSARRPRGNTEAFF	TGCAGTGCCCGGAGACCACGGGGTAACACTGAAGCTTTCTTT
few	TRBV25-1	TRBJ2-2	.	CASSEDNTGELFF	TGTGCCAGCAGTGAAGATAACACCGGGGAGCTGTTTTTT
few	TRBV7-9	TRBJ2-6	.	CATGEAGDAGANVLTF	TGTGCCACCGGAGAGGCAGGGGATGCAGGGGCCAACGTCCTGACTTTC
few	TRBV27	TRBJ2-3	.	CASSSLAGLRTDTQYF	TGTGCCAGCAGTTCGCTGGCCGGGCTACGCACAGATACGCAGTATTTT
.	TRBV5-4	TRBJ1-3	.	CASSHRSSGNTIYF	TGTGCCAGCAGCCACCGAAGCTCTGGAAACACCATATATTTT
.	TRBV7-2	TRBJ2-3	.	CASSLNRGTDTQYF	TGTGCCAGCAGCTTAAACAGGGGCACAGATACGCAGTATTTT
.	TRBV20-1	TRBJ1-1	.	CSVSPTWGAEAFF	TGCAGTGTCTCCCCGACCTGGGGGGCTGAAGCTTTCTTT
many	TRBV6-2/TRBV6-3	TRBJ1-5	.	CASSYRPPVGQPQHF	TGTGCCAGCAGTTACCGGCCCCCGGTAGGACAGCCCCAGCATTTT
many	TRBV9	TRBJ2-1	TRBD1	CASSVAWSGGNEQFF	TGTGCCAGCAGCGTAGCGTGGTCAGGGGGTAATGAGCAGTTCTTC
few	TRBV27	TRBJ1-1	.	CASSLTPGSSNTEAFF	TGTGCCAGCAGTTTAACCCCGGGGTCCTCGAACACTGAAGCTTTCTTT
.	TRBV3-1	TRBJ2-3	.	CASSPWGAADTQYF	TGTGCCAGCAGTCCCTGGGGAGCTGCAGATACGCAGTATTTT
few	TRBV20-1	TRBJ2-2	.	CSALRGVRELFF	TGCAGTGCCCTCAGGGGGGTGAGGGAGCTGTTTTTT
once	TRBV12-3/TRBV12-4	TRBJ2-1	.	CASSLSPGLRTYNEQFF	TGTGCCAGCAGTTTATCGCCGGGACTGAGAACCTACAATGAGCAGTTCTTC
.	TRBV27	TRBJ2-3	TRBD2	CASSPNRLATEQYF	TGTGCCAGCAGTCCCAACCGACTAGCGACGGAGCAGTATTTT
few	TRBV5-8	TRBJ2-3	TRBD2	CASSLAPAGADTQYF	TGTGCCAGCAGCTTGGCCCCAGCGGGGGCAGATACGCAGTATTTT
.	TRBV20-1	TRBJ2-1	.	CSVIPGTFYNEQFF	TGCAGTGTCATCCCGGGGACATTCTACAATGAGCAGTTCTTC
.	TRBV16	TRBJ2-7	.	CASSQSTNSYEQYF	TGTGCCAGCAGCCAATCAACCAACTCCTACGAGCAGTACTTC
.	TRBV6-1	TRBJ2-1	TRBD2	CASSGTSGGSYNEQFF	TGTGCCAGCTCGGGAACTAGCGGGGGGTCCTACAATGAGCAGTTCTTC
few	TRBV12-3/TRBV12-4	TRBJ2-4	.	CASSPRQLAKNIQYF	TGTGCCAGCAGTCCGAGACAGTTAGCCAAAAACATTCAGTACTTC
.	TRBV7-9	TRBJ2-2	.	CASSLSSWAGELFF	TGTGCCAGCAGCTTGAGCTCTTGGGCCGGGGAGCTGTTTTTT
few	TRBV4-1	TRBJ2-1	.	CASSQGFLGNEQFF	TGCGCCAGCAGCCAAGGTTTTCTCGGGAATGAGCAGTTCTTC
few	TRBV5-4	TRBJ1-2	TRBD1	CASSPPGQGLYGYTF	TGTGCCAGCAGCCCCCCCGGACAGGGCTTATATGGCTACACCTTC
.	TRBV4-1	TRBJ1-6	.	CASSPDRLYNSPLHF	TGCGCCAGCAGCCCGGACAGACTCTATAATTCACCCCTCCACTTT
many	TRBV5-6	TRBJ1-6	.	CASSPYLGTDNSPLHF	TGTGCCAGCAGCCCCTATCTTGGGACCGATAATTCACCCCTCCACTTT
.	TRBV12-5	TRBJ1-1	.	CASGLEIVGGEAFF	TGTGCTAGTGGTTTGGAAATTGTGGGGGGTGAAGCTTTCTTT
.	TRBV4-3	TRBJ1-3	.	CASSQDYSSFSGNTIYF	TGCGCCAGCAGCCAAGATTACAGTTCCTTCTCTGGAAACACCATATATTTT
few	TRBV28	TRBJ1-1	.	CLNTEAFF	TGCCTGAACACTGAAGCTTTCTTT
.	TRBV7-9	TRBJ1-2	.	CASSVVGLGSYGYTF	TGTGCCAGCAGCGTTGTTGGCCTAGGGAGCTATGGCTACACCTTC
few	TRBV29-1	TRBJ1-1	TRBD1	CSVRQGWNTEAFF	TGCAGCGTCCGACAGGGCTGGAACACTGAAGCTTTCTTT
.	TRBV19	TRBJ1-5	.	CASSTAGGNQPQHF	TGTGCCAGTAGTACCGCGGGGGGCAATCAGCCCCAGCATTTT
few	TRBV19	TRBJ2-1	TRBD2	CASSRAGGSYNEQFF	TGTGCCAGTAGTAGAGCGGGGGGTTCCTACAATGAGCAGTTCTTC
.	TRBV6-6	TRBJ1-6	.	CASSGGAGNSPLHF	TGTGCCAGCTCGGGGGGCGCGGGGAATTCACCCCTCCACTTT
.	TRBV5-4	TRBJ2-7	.	CASSPGRGGFYEQYF	TGTGCCAGCAGCCCCGGGAGAGGGGGTTTCTACGAGCAGTACTTC
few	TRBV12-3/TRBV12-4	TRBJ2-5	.	CASSVYGETQYF	TGTGCCAGCAGTGTGTACGGGGAGACCCAGTACTTC
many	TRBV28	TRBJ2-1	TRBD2	CASSESGGYNEQFF	TGTGCCAGCAGTGAAAGCGGGGGATACAATGAGCAGTTCTTC
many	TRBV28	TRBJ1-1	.	CASSSATEAFF	TGTGCCAGCAGTTCCGCCACTGAAGCTTTCTTT
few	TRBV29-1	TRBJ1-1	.	CSVVGTPSANTEAFF	TGCAGCGTTGTGGGGACACCATCTGCGAACACTGAAGCTTTCTTT
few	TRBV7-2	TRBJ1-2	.	CASSLRAGQGYGYTF	TGTGCCAGCAGCTTACGAGCAGGGCAGGGCTATGGCTACACCTTC
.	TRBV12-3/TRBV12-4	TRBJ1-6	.	CASSFVDDWGSPLHF	TGTGCCAGCAGTTTCGTCGACGACTGGGGGTCACCCCTCCACTTT
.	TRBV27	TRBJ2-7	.	CASSPKLSYEQYF	TGTGCCAGCAGTCCAAAGCTTTCCTACGAGCAGTACTTC
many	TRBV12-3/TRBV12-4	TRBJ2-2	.	CASSSRGSGTRTGELFF	TGTGCCAGCAGTTCCCGCGGGTCGGGCACCCGCACCGGGGAGCTGTTTTTT
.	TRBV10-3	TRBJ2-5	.	CAISESVTGETQYF	TGTGCCATCAGTGAGTCGGTGACCGGAGAGACCCAGTACTTC
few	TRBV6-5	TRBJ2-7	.	CASSYGRSSYEQYF	TGTGCCAGCAGTTACGGACGGAGCTCCTACGAGCAGTACTTC
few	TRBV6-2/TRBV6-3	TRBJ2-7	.	CASSLQGGSTYEQYF	TGTGCCAGCAGCCTCCAGGGGGGTTCTACCTACGAGCAGTACTTC
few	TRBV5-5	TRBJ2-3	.	CASTLSTDTQYF	TGTGCCAGCACCCTTAGCACAGATACGCAGTATTTT
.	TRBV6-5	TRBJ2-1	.	CASSYSSLYNEQFF	TGTGCCAGCAGTTACTCGTCCCTCTACAATGAGCAGTTCTTC
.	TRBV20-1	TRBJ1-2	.	CSAKIQGWYGYTF	TGCAGTGCTAAGATCCAGGGCTGGTATGGCTACACCTTC
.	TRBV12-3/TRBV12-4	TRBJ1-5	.	CASSTGLSNQPQHF	TGTGCCAGCAGTACAGGACTTTCCAATCAGCCCCAGCATTTT